These 26 T cell receptor beta chains were all obtained from the same sample, sequenced in a study of PD-1 blockade in mismatch repair-deficient tumors. TCRdb's copy holds only in-frame clones and misses some; the assay was immunoSEQ multiplex PCR. The data contain about 100,000 clones, 82% of them singletons. Specimen: peripheral blood, collected approximately 8 months after starting pembrolizumab. Every receptor here comes from an adult with mismatch repair-deficient cancer.

The chain recombines TRBV5-1 with TRBJ1-1, with D possibly being TRBD1 (5 bases). The CDR3 is 13 amino acids. V shed 6 bases and J shed 1 base, with 10 bases lying between them. Germline CDR1 SGHRS, CDR2 YFSETQ. The CDR3 reads CASTEQENTEAFF. CDR3 nucleotide sequence: TGCGCCAGCACCGAACAGGAGAACACTGAAGCTTTCTTT.

The chain joins TRBV2 to TRBJ2-1; D not certain. From germline, CDR1 is SNHLY and CDR2 FYNNEI. Between the trimmed V and J ends, which lost 7 bases and 3 bases, there was a span of 13 bases. The CDR3 length is 14 residues. CDR3 in DNA: TGTGCCAGCACATTGCTGGGTGACTACAATGAGCAGTTCTTC. Protein product: CASTLLGDYNEQFF.

The chain couples TRBV19 to TRBJ1-1, with D uncertain. The ends were cut back, 3 bases at V and 0 bases at J, with 14 bases in the middle. This CDR3 comprises 16 residues. The germline gives CDR1 LNHDA, CDR2 SQIVND (reference sequence). CDR3 sequence (DNA): TGTGCCAGTAGTATCGGGCAGGCACGAATGAACACTGAAGCTTTCTTT. Protein sequence: CASSIGQARMNTEAFF.

The rearrangement joins TRBV27 to TRBJ1-1, with 8 bases that match TRBD1. This CDR3 region has 15 residues. Germline CDR1 MNHEY, CDR2 SMNVEV (reference sequence). Losses at the gene ends were 0 bases for V and 4 bases for J; bases not matched to a gene: 4. This chain's CDR3 is CASSLSRTGPTEAFF. Here the CDR3 DNA reads TGTGCCAGCAGTTTATCGAGGACAGGGCCCACTGAAGCTTTCTTT.

The chain employs TRBV18 and TRBJ2-7; TRBD1 is a possible D gene (5 bases). The CDR3 is 15 amino acids. Germline CDR1 and CDR2: KGHSH and LQKENI. Trimming stripped 3 bases from V and 2 bases from J, with 14 bases between. The CDR3: CASSPGLPSTYEQYF. The CDR3, as DNA: TGTGCCAGCTCACCGGGGCTTCCCTCCACCTACGAGCAGTACTTC.

This rearrangement joins TRBV7-9 to TRBJ2-7, with D possibly matching TRBD1 (6 bases). Between the trimmed V and J ends, which lost 7 bases and 4 bases, there was a span of 14 bases. The CDR3 contains 13 residues. The V gene's germline CDR1 is SEHNR and CDR2 FQNEAQ (reference sequence). The CDR3 loop is CASNQGGRYEQYF. In DNA form, the CDR3 reads TGTGCCAGCAACCAAGGGGGACGTTACGAGCAGTACTTC.

Concerning this clone itself: The sample carries other DNA sequences with the same CDR3. The genes are TRBV18 and TRBJ2-7, with 8 bases lining up with TRBD1. The germline V gene encodes CDR1 KGHSH and CDR2 LQKENI. The CDR3 is 14 amino acids. J gave up 3 bases and V 4 bases, and 5 bases lay outside the gene matches. This CDR3 reads CASSRAGGDYEQYF. The CDR3 coding sequence is TGTGCCAGCTCACGGGCAGGGGGCGACTACGAGCAGTACTTC.

Only a few counts were recorded for this clone. The J gene is TRBJ2-1, the V gene TRBV15; D gene ambiguous. The CDR3 runs to 13 residues. Germline V gene lookup returns CDR1 LNHNV and CDR2 YYDKDF (reference sequence). V was shortened by 1 base and J by 10 bases, with 11 bases between the two germline ends. CDR3: CATSRGWAWEQFF. Here the CDR3 DNA reads TGTGCCACCAGCAGAGGGTGGGCCTGGGAGCAGTTCTTC.

This chain joins TRBV21-1 and TRBJ2-1; the DNA was not used to check the table's D call, TRBD1. TRBV21-1 is reported as a pseudogene. The CDR3 runs 15 residues. CDR3 region: CASSKTGIKWLGWFF. CDR3 DNA sequence: TGTGCCAGCAGCAAAACAGGGATTAAATGGCTGGGGTGGTTCTTC.

Only a few counts were recorded for this clone. Written as DNA, the CDR3 is TGTGCCACATCTTGGACAGGCCAGTCCGAGCAGTACTTC. It is translated as CATSWTGQSEQYF. This chain connects TRBV2 to TRBJ2-7; 7 positions agree with TRBD1. The CDR3 loop spans 13 amino acids. Germline V gene data show CDR1 as SNHLY and CDR2 as FYNNEI. The V segment lost 10 bases and the J segment 6 bases; nucleotides outside the gene matches: 12.

The chain has TRBV5-4 and TRBJ2-3; 9 nucleotides agree with TRBD2. The CDR3 spans 15 residues. The V and J ends lost 3 bases and 2 bases, in that order; junction bases with no gene match: 4. CDR1 and CDR2 (germline): SGHNT, YYREEE (reference sequence). The CDR3 protein is CASSSGTSITDTQYF. For the CDR3, the DNA is TGTGCCAGCAGCTCCGGGACTAGCATCACAGATACGCAGTATTTT.

This chain uses TRBV9 with TRBJ1-2, with D hard to call. Per germline, CDR1 SGDLS and CDR2 YYNGEE. The CDR3 is 14 amino acids. V shed 4 bases and J shed 4 bases, with 14 bases lying between them. The CDR3 reads CASSPEIGIYGYTF. The CDR3, as DNA: TGTGCCAGCAGCCCGGAGATAGGGATCTATGGCTACACCTTC. The whole variable domain, remainder taken from reference TRBV9 and TRBJ1-2, is DSGVTQTPKHLITATGQRVTLRCSPRSGDLSVYWYQQSLDQGLQFLIQYYNGEERAKGNILERFSAQQFPDLHSELNLSSLELGDSALYFCASSPEIGIYGYTFGSGTRLTVV.

This clone was counted a single time. This chain connects TRBV27 to TRBJ2-7, with 7 bases fitting TRBD1. The CDR3 runs to 17 residues. CDR1 and CDR2 from the germline V gene are MNHEY and SMNVEV (reference sequence). V was clipped by 2 bases and J by 2 bases; unmatched bases: 12. The CDR3 coding sequence is TGTGCCAGCAGTTTAGACCCTAGACAGGGTCCGGCCTACGAGCAGTACTTC. Protein: CASSLDPRQGPAYEQYF.

CDR3 DNA sequence: TGTGCCAGCAGTTACTCGAAACAGATGAACACTGAAGCTTTCTTT. Its protein product is CASSYSKQMNTEAFF. V usage is TRBV6-5 and J usage is TRBJ1-1; D unclear. This CDR3 has 15 amino acids. Germline CDR1 and CDR2: MNHEY and SVGAGI. Trimming cost V 0 bases and J 0 bases, with 8 bases left between them.

This chain links TRBV12-5 with TRBJ2-5, with TRBD2 matching over 11 bases. The CDR3 is 15 residues long. V lost 8 bases to trimming and J lost 2 bases; unmatched junction nucleotides: 7. Germline CDR1 LGHNT, CDR2 FRNRAP. CDR3 in amino acids: CASSAVAGGQETQYF. For the CDR3, the DNA is TGTGCTAGTTCCGCGGTAGCGGGAGGGCAAGAGACCCAGTACTTC.

The chain employs TRBV12-5 and TRBJ1-5; weak D call: TRBD1 (6 bases). The CDR3 spans 12 residues. The germline gives CDR1 LGHNT, CDR2 FRNRAP. V was clipped by 9 bases and J by 2 bases, with 8 bases between them. CDR3 sequence (DNA): TGTGCTAGCTACAGGGGCAATCAGCCCCAGCATTTT. It encodes CASYRGNQPQHF.

This clone was counted only a few times. This chain uses TRBV9 with TRBJ2-6; D gene unclear. The CDR3 has 15 amino acids. In germline, CDR1 is SGDLS, CDR2 YYNGEE. The V and J ends lost 2 bases and 2 bases respectively, with 8 bases between them. The CDR3 DNA sequence: TGTGCCAGCAGCGTCCTCGGAGCTGGGGCCAACGTCCTGACTTTC. This encodes CASSVLGAGANVLTF.

The V gene is TRBV6-5, the J gene TRBJ1-2; D gene ambiguous. The length of the CDR3 is 13 residues. V lost 6 bases, J lost 8 bases, and 16 bases lay in between. Germline loops: CDR1 MNHEY, CDR2 SVGAGI. In DNA form, the CDR3 reads TGTGCCAGCAGCCCTGAGGGCGCCGGGGGCTACACCTTC. Its protein product is CASSPEGAGGYTF.

This clone was observed once. V is TRBV28 and J is TRBJ2-5, with D maybe TRBD1 (6 bases). Germline loops: CDR1 MDHEN, CDR2 SYDVKM. This CDR3 comprises 15 residues. Deletions cut 0 bases from V and 1 base from J, with 9 bases between. CDR3 amino acids: CASSLWTGTQETQYF. The CDR3 DNA reads as TGTGCCAGCAGTTTATGGACAGGTACCCAAGAGACCCAGTACTTC.

The genes are TRBV7-8 and TRBJ1-3; 7 bases map to TRBD1. With V trimmed by 5 bases and J by 8 bases, 9 bases remained unmatched. Germline CDR1 reads SGHVS; CDR2 reads FQNEAQ. The CDR3 is made up of 14 amino acids. The CDR3 protein is CASSLGQAMHTIYF. Here the CDR3 DNA reads TGTGCCAGCAGCCTCGGACAGGCAATGCACACCATATATTTT.

The chain carries TRBV2 and TRBJ2-5; D ambiguous. Per the germline V gene, CDR1 is SNHLY and CDR2 is FYNNEI. V lost 2 bases to trimming and J lost 5 bases, with 15 bases between them. This CDR3 is 15 amino acids long. The CDR3 coding sequence is TGTGCCAGCAGTGAAATCGGAGACCCCGGGGAGACCCAGTACTTC. It specifies CASSEIGDPGETQYF.

In this sample, this clone turned up once. The chain uses TRBV2 and TRBJ2-7; D perhaps matches TRBD1 (6 bases). The V end lost 6 bases, the J end lost 7 bases, and 28 bases lay between the germline ends. This CDR3 spans 17 amino acids. Germline loops: CDR1 SNHLY, CDR2 FYNNEI. The CDR3 loop reads CASSLDAQGPSTREQYF. Here the CDR3 DNA reads TGTGCCAGCAGCTTAGATGCTCAGGGGCCATCCACTCGGGAGCAGTACTTC.

The rearrangement links TRBV28 to TRBJ1-4; 7 nucleotides match TRBD1. Per the germline V gene, CDR1 is MDHEN and CDR2 is SYDVKM. Trimming cost V 0 bases and J 8 bases; bases outside gene matches: 12. CDR3 length equals 17 residues. DNA for the CDR3: TGTGCCAGCAGTTTATGGGACGTCGGAGGGACAGTAGAAAAACTGTTTTTT. Its translation is CASSLWDVGGTVEKLFF. Complete variable domain (other parts from reference TRBV28 and TRBJ1-4): DVKVTQSSRYLVKRTGEKVFLECVQDMDHENMFWYRQDPGLGLRLIYFSYDVKMKEKGDIPEGYSVSREKKERFSLILESASTNQTSMYLCASSLWDVGGTVEKLFFGSGTQLSVL.

The chain's CDR3 is CASGLVGTGDYEQYF. For the CDR3, the DNA is TGTGCTAGTGGTTTGGTGGGGACAGGGGACTACGAGCAGTACTTC. The chain employs TRBV12-5 and TRBJ2-7, with 10 positions matching TRBD1. Germline V lookup: CDR1 LGHNT, CDR2 FRNRAP. With V trimmed by 0 bases and J by 3 bases, 2 bases remained unmatched. The CDR3 has 15 residues.

The chain uses TRBV5-6 and TRBJ2-3, with D perhaps TRBD1 or TRBD2 (5 bases each). The CDR3 runs 12 residues. Trimming left V 3 bases short and J 3 bases short, with 5 bases between. Germline V gene data show CDR1 as SGHDT and CDR2 as YYEEEE. The CDR3: CASSWGTDTQYF. CDR3 DNA sequence: TGTGCCAGCAGCTGGGGGACAGATACGCAGTATTTT.

This clone was counted once. This sequence joins TRBV9 and TRBJ2-1; no clear D gene. The CDR3 has 12 amino acids. Trimming stripped 0 bases from V and 8 bases from J, with 6 bases between. The germline CDR1 and CDR2 sequences are SGDLS and YYNGEE. The CDR3: CASSVGGDEQFF. In nucleotides, the CDR3 is TGTGCCAGCAGCGTAGGAGGCGATGAGCAGTTCTTC.